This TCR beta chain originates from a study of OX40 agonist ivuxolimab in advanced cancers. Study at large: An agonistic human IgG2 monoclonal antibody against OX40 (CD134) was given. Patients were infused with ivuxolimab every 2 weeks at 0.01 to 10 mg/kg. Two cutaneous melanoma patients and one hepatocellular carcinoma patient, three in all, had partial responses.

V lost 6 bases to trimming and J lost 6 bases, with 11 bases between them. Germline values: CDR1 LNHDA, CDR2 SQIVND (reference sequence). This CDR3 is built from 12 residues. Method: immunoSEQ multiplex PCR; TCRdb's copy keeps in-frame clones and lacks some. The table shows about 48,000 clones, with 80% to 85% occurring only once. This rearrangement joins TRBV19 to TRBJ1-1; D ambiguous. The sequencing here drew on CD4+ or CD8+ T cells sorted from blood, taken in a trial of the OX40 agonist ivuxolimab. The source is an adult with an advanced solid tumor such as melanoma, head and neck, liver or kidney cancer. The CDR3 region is CASRGLFSEAFF. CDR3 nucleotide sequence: TGTGCCAGTAGGGGATTATTCTCTGAAGCTTTCTTT. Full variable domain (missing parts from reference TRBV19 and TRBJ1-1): DGGITQSPKYLFRKEGQNVTLSCEQNLNHDAMYWYRQDPGQGLRLIYYSQIVNDFQKGDIAEGYSVSREKKESFPLTVTSAQKNPTAFYLCASRGLFSEAFFGQGTRLTVV.